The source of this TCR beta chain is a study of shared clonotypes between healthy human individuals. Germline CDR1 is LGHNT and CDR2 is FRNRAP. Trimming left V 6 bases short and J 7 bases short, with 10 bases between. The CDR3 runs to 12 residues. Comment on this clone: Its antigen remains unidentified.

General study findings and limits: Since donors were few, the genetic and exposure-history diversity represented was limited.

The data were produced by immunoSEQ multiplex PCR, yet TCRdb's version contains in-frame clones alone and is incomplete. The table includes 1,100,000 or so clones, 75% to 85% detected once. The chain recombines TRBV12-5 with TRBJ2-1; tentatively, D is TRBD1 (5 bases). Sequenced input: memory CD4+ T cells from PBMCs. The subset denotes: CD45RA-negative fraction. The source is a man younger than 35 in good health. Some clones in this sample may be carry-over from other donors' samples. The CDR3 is CASGQGWNEQFF. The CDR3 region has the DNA TGTGCTAGTGGCCAGGGATGGAATGAGCAGTTCTTC.